Below, 27 T cell receptor beta chains from the same sample are listed, as sequenced in a study of T cell clonality in common variable immunodeficiency. TCRdb keeps only in-frame clones here, not all; method: immunoSEQ multiplex PCR. Observed in the sample are some 38,000 clones, none of them singletons. Source material: peripheral blood mononuclear cells. All receptors derive from a person between 18 and 70 years old in good health.

This clone was found many times. The sequenced CDR3 bases are TGTGCCAGCAGTGCAACTAGCGCAAGGAATGAG. Its protein product is CASSATSARNE. The CDR3 in its entirety is CASSATSARNEQFF. This chain joins TRBV2 and TRBJ2-1; the match to TRBD2 covers 7 bases. The CDR3 end lies 3 residues beyond the end of the read and is filled in from the germline J gene. Germline V gene lookup returns CDR1 SNHLY and CDR2 FYNNEI. The CDR3 extends over 14 amino acids. V shed 4 bases, J shed 7 bases, and the junction held 7 bases outside the gene matches.

The sample holds many counts of this clone. The CDR3 extends 3 residues past the end of the read, so its final part is completed from the germline J gene. V and J are TRBV19 and TRBJ2-5; TRBD1 matches at 8 bases. Germline trimming cut 7 bases from V and 4 bases from J; bases unmatched to any gene: 11. Germline V gene sequence: CDR1 LNHDA, CDR2 SQIVND (reference sequence). CDR3 size: 15 residues. CDR3 loop: CASTSQGAFGETQYF. Partial CDR3 DNA: TGTGCCAGTACCTCTCAGGGGGCATTTGGAGAGACC.

This clone has at least ten counts. Sequencing ends 3 residues short of the CDR3 end; the germline J gene provides the rest. The chain has TRBV19 and TRBJ2-6; 7 nucleotides match TRBD1. J gave up 4 bases and V 3 bases, and 3 bases lay outside the gene matches. CDR1 and CDR2 (germline): LNHDA, SQIVND (reference sequence). The CDR3 is 15 amino acids. The CDR3 DNA, read in part, is TGTGCCAGTAGTATCGACAGGGCGGGGGCCAACGTC. As protein: CASSIDRAGANV. The full CDR3 sequence reads CASSIDRAGANVLTF.

This clone was observed at least ten times. The observed sequence ends 3 residues before the CDR3 terminus, with the missing tail filled in from the germline J gene. The genes are TRBV2 and TRBJ2-1; D may be TRBD1 or TRBD2 (5 bases each). The CDR3 consists of 15 residues. Germline lookup yields CDR1 SNHLY and CDR2 FYNNEI. Trimming removed 11 bases at V and 0 bases at J, with 17 bases between. The CDR3 protein is CAPGLERDSYNEQFF. The CDR3 DNA, read in part, is TGTGCCCCAGGGTTGGAACGGGACTCCTACAATGAG. Full variable domain (outside the CDR3, taken from reference TRBV2 and TRBJ2-1): EPEVTQTPSHQVTQMGQEVILRCVPISNHLYFYWYRQILGQKVEFLVSFYNNEISEKSEIFDDQFSVERPDGSNFTLKIRSTKLEDSAMYFCAPGLERDSYNEQFFGPGTRLTVL.

At least ten counts were recorded for this clone. The missing CDR3 end, 3 residues past where the read stops, is filled in from the germline J gene. This rearrangement joins TRBV5-1 to TRBJ1-3, with a possible D match to TRBD1 (5 bases). V lost 0 bases and J 0 bases, leaving 10 bases between the germline ends. CDR1 and CDR2 from the germline V gene are SGHRS and YFSETQ. There are 16 residues in the CDR3. The covered CDR3 bases are TGCGCCAGCAGCTTGGCCGGGGGTACCTCTGGAAACACC. Translated: CASSLAGGTSGNT. The full CDR3 sequence reads CASSLAGGTSGNTIYF. The full variable domain, with the rest looked up from reference TRBV5-1 and TRBJ1-3, is KAGVTQTPRYLIKTRGQQVTLSCSPISGHRSVSWYQQTPGQGLQFLFEYFSETQRNKGNFPGRFSGRQFSNSRSEMNVSTLELGDSALYLCASSLAGGTSGNTIYFGEGSWLTVV.

This clone occurred many times. The CDR3 goes on 3 residues after the read ends, and that part is filled in from the germline J gene. The chain links TRBV2 to TRBJ1-2, with D hard to call. The CDR3 sequence is 13 residues long. Trimming stripped 7 bases from V and 1 base from J, with 10 bases between. The germline gives CDR1 SNHLY, CDR2 FYNNEI. CDR3: CASTLGRNYGYTF. Partial CDR3 DNA: TGTGCCAGCACTCTTGGCCGTAACTATGGC.

In its sample, this clone was seen many times. Read coverage stops 3 residues before the CDR3 terminus; the germline J gene supplies the remainder. The gene calls are TRBV6-1 and TRBJ2-3; D possibly corresponds to TRBD1 (6 bases). V lost 4 bases to trimming and J lost 2 bases, with 10 bases between them. This CDR3 contains 14 residues. Germline V gene lookup returns CDR1 MNHNS and CDR2 SASEGT. The covered CDR3 bases are TGTGCCAGCAGTGGACAGGTCCTCACAGATACG. It codes for CASSGQVLTDT. The complete CDR3 protein is CASSGQVLTDTQYF.

This clone was found many times. The sequenced fragment ends 3 residues before the CDR3 boundary, so the rest is inferred from the germline J gene. V and J are TRBV7-2 and TRBJ2-1, with no clear D. CDR3 length: 13 amino acids. V dropped 2 bases and J dropped 3 bases, with 5 bases sitting between them. Germline V gives CDR1 SGHTA, CDR2 FQGNSA. The CDR3 loop reads CASSLPLYNEQFF. Incomplete CDR3 DNA: TGTGCCAGCAGCTTACCCCTCTACAATGAG.

This clone was seen many times. The read finishes 3 residues shy of the CDR3 end, and the germline J gene is used to complete it. J is TRBJ2-1 and V is TRBV6-2 or TRBV6-3; 13 positions agree with TRBD2. J lost 4 bases, V lost 5 bases, and 5 bases had no gene match. CDR3 length equals 16 residues. The germline V gene has CDR1 MNHEY and CDR2 SVGEGT. CDR3 protein: CASSPRLAGGYNEQFF. Incomplete CDR3 DNA: TGTGCCAGCAGTCCCCGACTAGCGGGAGGTTACAATGAG.

This clone has at least ten counts. The read comes to an end 3 residues before the CDR3 does, leaving the germline J gene to fill in the end. The genes are TRBV20-1 and TRBJ2-3, with a possible D match to TRBD2 (6 bases). Germline-derived CDR1 and CDR2 are DFQATT and SNEGSKA (reference sequence). Trimming cost V 4 bases and J 1 base, with 9 bases left between them. This CDR3 has 13 residues. The sequenced part of the CDR3 DNA is TGCAGTGCTACTAGCGTGGGCACAGATACG. It translates to CSATSVGTDT. Given in full, the CDR3 is CSATSVGTDTQYF.

In its sample, this clone was seen many times. The CDR3 end is not reached by the read, which stops 3 residues before it; the germline J gene fills it in. The chain joins TRBV12-3 or TRBV12-4 to TRBJ1-2; TRBD1 matches 7 bases. The V segment lost 5 bases and the J segment 7 bases; nucleotides outside the gene matches: 10. The CDR3 has 14 amino acids. CDR3 DNA, as far as it was read: TGTGCCAGCAGTCCGAATCGACAGGGTGGTGGC. This gives the protein CASSPNRQGGG. The CDR3, in full, reads CASSPNRQGGGYTF.

This clone appeared a few times. The sequenced fragment ends 3 residues before the CDR3 boundary, so the rest is inferred from the germline J gene. The chain couples TRBV6-2 or TRBV6-3 to TRBJ1-2; D is unresolved. Germline values: CDR1 MNHEY, CDR2 SVGEGT. The CDR3 contains 15 residues. CDR3 region: CASSYSNPREYFYTF. Incomplete CDR3 DNA: TGTGCCAGCAGTTACTCGAATCCGCGGGAGTACTTC.

This clone came up many times. The read comes to an end 3 residues before the CDR3 does, leaving the germline J gene to fill in the end. The V and J genes are TRBV7-9 and TRBJ2-2; TRBD1 aligns across 10 bases. The CDR3 is made up of 15 amino acids. Trimming took 5 bases from V and 5 from J; bases not matched to a gene: 5. Per the germline V gene, CDR1 is SEHNR and CDR2 is FQNEAQ (reference sequence). The covered CDR3 bases are TGTGCCAGCAGCCTCGGACAGGGGGTTACCGGGGAG. Translated: CASSLGQGVTGE. The full CDR3 reads CASSLGQGVTGELFF. The complete variable domain, with remaining parts taken from reference TRBV7-9 and TRBJ2-2, reads DTGVSQNPRHKITKRGQNVTFRCDPISEHNRLYWYRQTLGQGPEFLTYFQNEAQLEKSRLLSDRFSAERPKGSFSTLEIQRTEQGDSAMYLCASSLGQGVTGELFFGEGSRLTVL.

This clone occurred many times. Coverage ceases 3 residues before the CDR3 finishes, and the germline J gene fills in the end. The chain uses TRBV2 and TRBJ2-7, with D unclear. CDR3 length: 11 amino acids. V lost 8 bases to trimming and J lost 1 base, with 6 bases between them. From germline, CDR1 is SNHLY and CDR2 FYNNEI. The CDR3 sequence: CASAESYEQYF. CDR3 DNA (partial): TGTGCCAGCGCAGAGTCCTACGAG. The entire variable domain, with the rest obtained from reference TRBV2 and TRBJ2-7, is as follows: EPEVTQTPSHQVTQMGQEVILRCVPISNHLYFYWYRQILGQKVEFLVSFYNNEISEKSEIFDDQFSVERPDGSNFTLKIRSTKLEDSAMYFCASAESYEQYFGPGTRLTVT.

This clone was detected a few times. The sequence runs out 3 residues before the end of the CDR3; the remainder is reconstructed from the germline J gene. The rearrangement uses TRBV5-8 and TRBJ2-1; D remains unclear. Trimming removed 0 bases at V and 3 bases at J, with 10 bases between. Germline V gene sequence: CDR1 SGHTS, CDR2 YDEGEE. The CDR3 covers 15 residues. CDR3 protein: CASSLGQVGYNEQFF. CDR3 DNA, as far as it was read: TGTGCCAGCAGCTTGGGTCAGGTCGGCTACAATGAG.

This clone was seen more than once but under ten times. The read falls 3 residues short of the CDR3 end, and the missing part is taken from the germline J gene. The chain combines TRBV7-2 with TRBJ1-2, with D maybe TRBD1 (5 bases). Germline values: CDR1 SGHTA, CDR2 FQGNSA. The CDR3 loop spans 14 amino acids. CDR3 DNA (partial): TGTGCCAGCAGCTCAGGGCAGAGCACAGATACC. Its protein product is CASSSGQSTDT. From start to end, the CDR3 is CASSSGQSTDTYTF.

Note on this clone: This may be a read error, as it is one base from a much larger clone. The read comes to an end 3 residues before the CDR3 does, leaving the germline J gene to fill in the end. Additional DNA sequences in this sample encode the identical CDR3. This chain uses TRBV18 with TRBJ1-3; no reliable D call. Looked up from germline, CDR1 is KGHSH and CDR2 is LQKENI. CDR3 size: 15 residues. The CDR3 DNA, read in part, is TGTGCCAGCTCACTTAACGGGGATTCTGGAAACACA. Translated: CASSLNGDSGNT. The entire CDR3 protein is CASSLNGDSGNTIYF.

This clone has at least ten counts. Read data end 3 residues before the CDR3 end; the end is taken from the germline J gene. The chain couples TRBV5-1 to TRBJ2-7; 9 nucleotides line up with TRBD1. The CDR3 contains 15 residues. Germline V CDR1 and CDR2: SGHRS, YFSETQ. J gave up 5 bases and V 0 bases, and 6 bases lay outside the gene matches. The covered CDR3 bases are TGCGCCAGCAGCTTGGGCGGGACAGGGAAGAACGAG. Amino acid sequence: CASSLGGTGKNE. The full CDR3 is CASSLGGTGKNEQYF. The full variable domain, in which reference TRBV5-1 and TRBJ2-7 provide the parts outside the CDR3, is KAGVTQTPRYLIKTRGQQVTLSCSPISGHRSVSWYQQTPGQGLQFLFEYFSETQRNKGNFPGRFSGRQFSNSRSEMNVSTLELGDSALYLCASSLGGTGKNEQYFGPGTRLTVT.

This clone was recorded many times. The read comes to an end 3 residues before the CDR3 does, leaving the germline J gene to fill in the end. The V and J genes are TRBV2 and TRBJ2-7; no reliable D call. V was cut by 8 bases and J by 4 bases, with 9 bases left in between. Germline V gene sequence: CDR1 SNHLY, CDR2 FYNNEI. The CDR3 is made up of 11 amino acids. The part of the CDR3 DNA that was read is TGTGCCAGCGCCCAACTGTACGAG. Translated: CASAQLYE. The whole CDR3 is CASAQLYEQYF. Using reference TRBV2 and TRBJ2-7 for the parts outside the CDR3, the full variable domain is EPEVTQTPSHQVTQMGQEVILRCVPISNHLYFYWYRQILGQKVEFLVSFYNNEISEKSEIFDDQFSVERPDGSNFTLKIRSTKLEDSAMYFCASAQLYEQYFGPGTRLTVT.

This clone has a handful of counts. At one of its ends the junction is not consistent with the germline gene, which may arise from a read error. The CDR3 is cut off 3 residues early in the read; its end comes from the germline J gene. Other nucleotide sequences from this sample produce the same CDR3. This chain uses TRBV7-9 with TRBJ1-3; 9 bases match TRBD1. The CDR3 is made up of 14 amino acids. Germline assignment: CDR1 SEHNR and CDR2 FQNEAQ (reference sequence). CDR3 DNA, as far as it was read: TGTGCCAGCAGCCAGGGACAGGGTCAGGACACA. It is translated as CASSQGQGQDT. From start to end, the CDR3 is CASSQGQGQDTIYF.

This clone has ten or more counts. Here the CDR3 reads CASSSYDWVTSGRGTADTQYF. Partial CDR3 DNA: TGCGCCAGCAGCTCCTACGATTGGGTTACTAGCGGGAGAGGGACGGCAGATACG. The V call is TRBV5-1, the J call TRBJ2-3; 11 bases are shared with TRBD2. Sequencing ends 3 residues short of the CDR3 end; the germline J gene provides the rest. The germline gives CDR1 SGHRS, CDR2 YFSETQ. V was pared by 3 bases and J by 4 bases, with 22 bases of the junction left unmatched. This CDR3 is 21 amino acids long. Filled out from reference TRBV5-1 and TRBJ2-3, the complete variable domain reads KAGVTQTPRYLIKTRGQQVTLSCSPISGHRSVSWYQQTPGQGLQFLFEYFSETQRNKGNFPGRFSGRQFSNSRSEMNVSTLELGDSALYLCASSSYDWVTSGRGTADTQYFGPGTRLTVL.

This clone was seen ten or more times. The CDR3 end falls 3 residues outside the read, so it is completed with the germline J gene. The gene calls are TRBV7-3 and TRBJ1-6; D unclear. The CDR3 contains 13 residues. CDR1 and CDR2 (germline): SGHTA, FQGTGA. Trimming shortened V by 1 base and J by 7 bases, and 5 bases separated the two germline ends. CDR3 amino acids: CASSLSVNSPLHF. Partial CDR3 DNA: TGTGCCAGCAGCTTAAGCGTAAATTCACCC.

This clone was seen repeatedly, ten times or more. The DNA ends 3 residues before the CDR3 does, and the rest of the CDR3 is filled in from the germline J gene. The J gene is TRBJ2-1, the V gene TRBV4-2; TRBD2 aligns across 9 bases. J gave up 5 bases and V 0 bases, and 11 bases lay outside the gene matches. This CDR3 region has 18 residues. Germline assignment: CDR1 LGHNA and CDR2 YNFKEQ. Here the CDR3 reads CASSQDLGGGRANNEQFF. Incomplete CDR3 DNA: TGTGCCAGCAGCCAAGATCTAGGAGGCGGGAGGGCCAACAATGAG.

Ten or more counts support this clone. From the germline J gene comes the end of the CDR3, since the read stops 3 residues before it. The gene calls are TRBV20-1 and TRBJ1-2; possibly TRBD1 for D (6 bases). The CDR3 contains 14 residues. The V end lost 2 bases, the J end lost 5 bases, and 15 bases lay between the germline ends. Germline loops: CDR1 DFQATT, CDR2 SNEGSKA (reference sequence). CDR3 DNA (partial): TGCAGTGCTAGACCACAGGGTGCGGTGTATGGC. Its protein product is CSARPQGAVYG. The whole CDR3 sequence reads CSARPQGAVYGYTF.

Concerning this clone itself: With the read ending 3 residues before the CDR3 end, the germline J gene is used to fill in that end. The chain links TRBV19 to TRBJ1-5, with 7 positions matching TRBD1. This CDR3 contains 16 residues. After removal of 4 bases from V and 5 bases from J, the junction contained 11 bases not matched to a gene. CDR1 is LNHDA and CDR2 is SQIVND in the germline V gene (reference sequence). The sequenced part of the CDR3 DNA is TGTGCCAGTAGTACCACACAGGGGAGTCGGTATCAGCCC. Translation gives CASSTTQGSRYQP. In full, the CDR3 reads CASSTTQGSRYQPQHF.

This clone was counted at least ten times. The sequence runs out 3 residues before the end of the CDR3; the remainder is reconstructed from the germline J gene. V is TRBV30 and J is TRBJ1-3, with unresolved D. Looked up from germline, CDR1 is GTSNPN and CDR2 is SVGIG (reference sequence). The CDR3 consists of 13 residues. The V end lost 4 bases, the J end lost 2 bases, and 9 bases lay between the germline ends. CDR3 DNA (partial): TGTGCCTGGACCGGACTTACTGGAAACACC. This encodes CAWTGLTGNT. The whole CDR3 protein reads CAWTGLTGNTIYF. The whole variable domain, filled in from reference TRBV30 and TRBJ1-3, reads SQTIHQWPATLVQPVGSPLSLECTVEGTSNPNLYWYRQAAGRGLQLLFYSVGIGQISSEVPQNLSASRPQDRQFILSSKKLLLSDSGFYLCAWTGLTGNTIYFGEGSWLTVV.

This clone has at least ten counts. The read gets to within 3 residues of the CDR3 end, and the germline J gene fills in the rest. V gene TRBV4-2 combines with J gene TRBJ2-2, with 10 bases lining up with TRBD1. CDR1 is LGHNA, CDR2 YNFKEQ, per germline. The CDR3 totals 21 residues. CDR3 DNA, as far as it was read: TGTGCCAGCAGCCAGGGACAGGGGAACCTCTTCTATCAGATTGGGGCCAACGTG. This gives the protein CASSQGQGNLFYQIGANV. The CDR3 as a whole reads CASSQGQGNLFYQIGANVLFF.